The source of this T cell receptor (beta chain) is a study of blood T cells in healthy people across ages. The CDR3 sequence is 11 residues long. Germline-derived CDR1 and CDR2 are SNHLY and FYNNEI. This clonotype has just one count. A read error may produce the germline difference seen at one junction end. Healthy Caucasian individuals from Russia aged roughly 6 to 95 served as donors. Together with a sample-barcoded 5' primer, a J-beta primer mix was included in a second PCR lasting about 7 to 11 cycles. TCRdb reprocessed the 5' RACE reads via MiXCR and lists one record per CDR3 protein. This sample has fewer than 600,000 distinct CDR3 sequences, with 27% found just once. This same sample was also taken into another study, of T cells of mothers and their children.

The source is a boy between 2 and 10 years old in good health. V gene TRBV2 combines with J gene TRBJ2-5; the match to TRBD1 covers 8 bases. Sample: blood. CDR3 sequence: CASSEDRVGRF. The CDR3 nucleotides are TGTGCCAGCAGTGAGGACAGGGTAGGTCGGTTC.